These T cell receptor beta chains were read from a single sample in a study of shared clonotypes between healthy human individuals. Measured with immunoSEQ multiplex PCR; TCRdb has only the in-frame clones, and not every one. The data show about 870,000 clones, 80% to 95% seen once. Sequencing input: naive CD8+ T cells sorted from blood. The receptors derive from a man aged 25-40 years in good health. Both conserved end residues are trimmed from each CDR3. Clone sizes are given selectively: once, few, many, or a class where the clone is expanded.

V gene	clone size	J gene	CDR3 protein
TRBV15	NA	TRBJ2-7	ATSVHSSGSSYEQY
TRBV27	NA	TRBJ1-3	ASSQAGGVNTIY
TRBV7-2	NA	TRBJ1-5	ASSHVPGDPNQPQH
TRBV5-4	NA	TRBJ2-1	ASSLPGGGYNEQF
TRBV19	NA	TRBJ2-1	ASSITNEQF
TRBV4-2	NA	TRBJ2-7	ASSQDWNAAEQY
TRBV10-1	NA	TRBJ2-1	ASSENGAYNEQF
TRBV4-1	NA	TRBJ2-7	ASSQDRADEQY
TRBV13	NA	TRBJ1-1	ASSLSFYTEAF
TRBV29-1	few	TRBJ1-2	SGRDNYGYT
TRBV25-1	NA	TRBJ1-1	ASSVSWQGRRNTEAF
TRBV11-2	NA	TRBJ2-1	ASSSLQDEQF
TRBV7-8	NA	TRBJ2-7	ASSLLLLSPYEQY
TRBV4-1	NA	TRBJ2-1	ASSLIAGASNEQF
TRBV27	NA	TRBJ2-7	ASSLAGARPILYEQY
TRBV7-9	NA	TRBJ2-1	ASSPRAGSSYNEQF
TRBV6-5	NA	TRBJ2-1	ASSYDTDEQF
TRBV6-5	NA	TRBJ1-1	ASQDMNTEAF
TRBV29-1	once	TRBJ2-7	SAQDAGGSYEQY
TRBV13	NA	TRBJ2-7	ASSFGQTYEQY
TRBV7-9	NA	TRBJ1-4	ASSPYLDSSNEKLF
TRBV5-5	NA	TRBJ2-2	ASIPGALNTGELF
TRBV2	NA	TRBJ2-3	ASRKSGRNTDTQY
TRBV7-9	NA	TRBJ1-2	ASSTRRDRGTYGYT
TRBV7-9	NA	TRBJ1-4	ASSSQGQGGNEKLF
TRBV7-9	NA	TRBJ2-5	ASSLVGTSGSQETQY
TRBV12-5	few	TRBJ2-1	ASALSGNEQF
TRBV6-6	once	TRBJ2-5	ASSSPARGEETQY
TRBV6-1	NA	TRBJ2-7	ASSALGLEGNYEQY
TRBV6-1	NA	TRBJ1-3	ASSEEDNSGNTIY
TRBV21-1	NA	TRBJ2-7	ASREGEQY
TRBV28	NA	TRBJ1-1	ASSPRPWAVNTEAF
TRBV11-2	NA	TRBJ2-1	ASSDSLGVSWPYNEQF
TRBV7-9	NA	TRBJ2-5	ASSLWGQETQY
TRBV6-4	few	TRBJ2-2	ASRDRNTGELF
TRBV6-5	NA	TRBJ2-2	ASSTPGPTTGELF
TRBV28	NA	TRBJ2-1	ASSLGVGGWNEQF
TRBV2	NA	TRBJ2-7	ASSEFGLEADEQY
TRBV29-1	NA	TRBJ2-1	SVGGLASHNEQF
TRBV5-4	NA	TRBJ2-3	ASSLRGDTQY
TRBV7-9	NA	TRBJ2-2	ASLVLRTGELF
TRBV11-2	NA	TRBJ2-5	ASSSPGTNQETQY
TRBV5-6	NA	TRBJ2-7	ASSNDRGPDYEQY
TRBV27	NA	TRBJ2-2	ASSRRPSGNTGELF
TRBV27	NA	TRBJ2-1	ASNSEGNEQF
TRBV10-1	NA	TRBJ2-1	ASSAAVTSGSDEQF
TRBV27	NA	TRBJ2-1	ASSLKTGGGLQLI
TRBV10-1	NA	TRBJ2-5	ASSRDEVRETQY
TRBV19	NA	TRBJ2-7	ASSIGHNYEQY
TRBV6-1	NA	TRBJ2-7	ASSGETDNYEQY
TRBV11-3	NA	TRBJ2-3	ASSLLLRGTDTQY
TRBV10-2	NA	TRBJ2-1	ASSESAAYNEQF
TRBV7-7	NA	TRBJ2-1	ASSPLTGGVSSSYNEQF
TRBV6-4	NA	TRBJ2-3	ASSGNPGGAEDTQY